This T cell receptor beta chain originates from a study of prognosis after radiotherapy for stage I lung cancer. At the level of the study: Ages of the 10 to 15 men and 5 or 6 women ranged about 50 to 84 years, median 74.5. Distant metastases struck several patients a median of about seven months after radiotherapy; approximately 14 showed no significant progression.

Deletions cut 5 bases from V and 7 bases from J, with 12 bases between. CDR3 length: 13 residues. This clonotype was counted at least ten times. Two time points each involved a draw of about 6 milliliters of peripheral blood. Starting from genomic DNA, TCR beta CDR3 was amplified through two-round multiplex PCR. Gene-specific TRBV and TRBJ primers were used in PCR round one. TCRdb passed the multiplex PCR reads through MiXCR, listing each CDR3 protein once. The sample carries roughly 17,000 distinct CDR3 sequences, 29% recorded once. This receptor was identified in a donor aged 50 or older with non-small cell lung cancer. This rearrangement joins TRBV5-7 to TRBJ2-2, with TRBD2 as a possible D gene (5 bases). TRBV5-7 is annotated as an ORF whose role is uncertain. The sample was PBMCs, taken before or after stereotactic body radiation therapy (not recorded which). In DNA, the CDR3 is TGTGCCAGCAGGGACCGGGGAAACGGGGAGCTGTTTTTT. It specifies CASRDRGNGELFF.